This T cell receptor (beta chain) was recovered during a study of blood T cell repertoires in COVID-19. Looking at the study overall: The analysed material was cDNA or gDNA that came from T cells, B-cell-depleted T cells, or PBMCs.

Here immunoSEQ multiplex PCR was the method, and the copy in TCRdb shows in-frame clones only, minus some. The data hold about 200,000 clones, with 85% to 90% observed a single time. This CDR3 is built from 16 residues. CDR1 and CDR2 (germline): LGHNA, YSLEER. V was shortened by 0 bases and J by 9 bases, with 15 bases between the two germline ends. The source is a woman in her fifties or sixties with acute or convalescent COVID-19. The source material was peripheral blood. The rearrangement joins TRBV4-3 to TRBJ1-6, with D possibly TRBD1 on 6 matching bases. Here the CDR3 reads CASSQEVGGLFSPLHF. DNA of the CDR3: TGCGCCAGCAGCCAAGAAGTGGGGGGGCTCTTTTCACCCCTCCACTTT.